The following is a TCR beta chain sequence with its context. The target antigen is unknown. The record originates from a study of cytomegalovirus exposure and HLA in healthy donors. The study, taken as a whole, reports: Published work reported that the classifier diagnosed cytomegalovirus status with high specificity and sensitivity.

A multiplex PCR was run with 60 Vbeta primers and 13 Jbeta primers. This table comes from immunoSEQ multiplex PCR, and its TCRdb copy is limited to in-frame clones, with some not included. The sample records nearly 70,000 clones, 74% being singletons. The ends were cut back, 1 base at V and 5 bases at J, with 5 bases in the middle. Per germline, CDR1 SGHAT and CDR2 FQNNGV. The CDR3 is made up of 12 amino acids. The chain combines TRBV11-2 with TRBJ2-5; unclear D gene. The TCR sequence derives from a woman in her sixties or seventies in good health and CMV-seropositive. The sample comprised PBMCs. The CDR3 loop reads CASSLAGETQYF. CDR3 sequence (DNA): TGTGCCAGCAGCTTAGCCGGGGAGACCCAGTACTTC.